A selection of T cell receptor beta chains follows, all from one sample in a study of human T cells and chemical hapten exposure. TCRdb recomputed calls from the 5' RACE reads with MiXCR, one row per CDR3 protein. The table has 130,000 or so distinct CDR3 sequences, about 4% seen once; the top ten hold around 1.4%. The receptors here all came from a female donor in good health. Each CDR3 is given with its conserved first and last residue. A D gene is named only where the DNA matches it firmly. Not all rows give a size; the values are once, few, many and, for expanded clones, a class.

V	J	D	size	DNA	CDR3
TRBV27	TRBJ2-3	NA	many	TGTGCCAGCAGTTTACGGCTGGCCAGCACAGATACGCAGTATTTT	CASSLRLASTDTQYF
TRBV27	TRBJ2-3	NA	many	TGTGCCAGCAGATTTACGGGGCCCCCAGATACGCAGTATTTT	CASRFTGPPDTQYF
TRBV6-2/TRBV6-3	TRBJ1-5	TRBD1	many	TGTGCCAGCAGGGAGACAGGGAAGGAACAGCCCCAGCATTTT	CASRETGKEQPQHF
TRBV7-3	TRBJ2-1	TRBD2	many	TGTGCCAGCAGCTTAGCGGGGGGGCAGGGGGACAATGAGCAGTTCTTC	CASSLAGGQGDNEQFF
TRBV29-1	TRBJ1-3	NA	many	TGCAGCGTTGAGGGCATTTTAGCTGGAAACACCATATATTTT	CSVEGILAGNTIYF
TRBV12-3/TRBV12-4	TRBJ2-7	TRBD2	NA	TGTGCCAGCAGTAGCGGACTAGTCTACGAGCAGTACTTC	CASSSGLVYEQYF
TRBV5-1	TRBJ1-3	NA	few	TGCGCCAGCAGCTCCTATTTGGGGCGAGGAAACACCATATATTTT	CASSSYLGRGNTIYF
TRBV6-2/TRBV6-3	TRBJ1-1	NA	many	TGTGCCAGCAGTTACTCGATGGGGGGGGCAACTCGGAACACTGAAGCTTTCTTT	CASSYSMGGATRNTEAFF
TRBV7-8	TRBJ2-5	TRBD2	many	TGTGCCAGCAGCCCTAGAGTTGTGTACGGGGGGAGAGAGACCCAGTACTTC	CASSPRVVYGGRETQYF
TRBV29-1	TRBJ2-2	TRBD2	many	TGCAGCGTTGAGGGAGGGGTCGGGGAGCTGTTTTTT	CSVEGGVGELFF
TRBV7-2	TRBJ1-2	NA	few	TGTGCCAGCAGCTTATACGCTCGTTATGGCTACACCTTC	CASSLYARYGYTF
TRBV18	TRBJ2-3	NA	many	TGTGCCAGCTCACAGGGCGGCAGCAGCACAGATACGCAGTATTTT	CASSQGGSSTDTQYF
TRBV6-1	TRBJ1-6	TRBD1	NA	TGTGCCAGCAACCCAGACAGGGGGAATTCACCCCTCCACTTT	CASNPDRGNSPLHF
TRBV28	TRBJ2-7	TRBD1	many	TGTGCCAGCAGAGGACAGGGGGAGAACGAGCAGTACTTC	CASRGQGENEQYF
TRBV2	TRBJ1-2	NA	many	TGTGCCAGCAGGGTGGGCACCGGCTATGGCTACACCTTC	CASRVGTGYGYTF
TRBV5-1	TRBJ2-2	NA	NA	TGCGCCAGCAGAACAGACCTTAACACCGGGGAGCTGTTTTTT	CASRTDLNTGELFF
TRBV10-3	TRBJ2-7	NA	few	TGTGCCATCAGTGACCAGGGGGGCTCCTACGAGCAGTACTTC	CAISDQGGSYEQYF
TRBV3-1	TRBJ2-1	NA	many	TGTGCCAGCAGCCCAGCTAGCCAGGGTGAGCAGTTCTTC	CASSPASQGEQFF
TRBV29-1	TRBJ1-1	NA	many	TGCAGCGTTAGCGGTCGGGGGGGAGCAATGAACACTGAAGCTTTCTTT	CSVSGRGGAMNTEAFF
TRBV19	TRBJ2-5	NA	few	TGTGCCAGTAGTCCCCGACGGGGAGCGCATGAGACCCAGTACTTC	CASSPRRGAHETQYF
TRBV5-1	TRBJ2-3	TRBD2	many	TGCGCCAGCAGTCCGGGAGCGGGGGGACTCACAGATACGCAGTATTTT	CASSPGAGGLTDTQYF
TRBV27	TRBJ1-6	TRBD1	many	TGTGCCAGCAGCCGGGGACAGATTAATTCACCCCTCCACTTT	CASSRGQINSPLHF
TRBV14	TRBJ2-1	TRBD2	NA	TGTGCCAGCAGCCAAGGAGCGGGGGGTCGTATCGGCTCCTACAATGAGCAGTTCTTC	CASSQGAGGRIGSYNEQFF
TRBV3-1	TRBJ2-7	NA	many	TGTGCCAGCAGCCAGAGCAGTTCCTACGAGCAGTACTTC	CASSQSSSYEQYF
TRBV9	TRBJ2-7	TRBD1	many	TGTGCCAGCAGCGTTGCCGGGACAGGGGCCTACGAGCAGTACTTC	CASSVAGTGAYEQYF
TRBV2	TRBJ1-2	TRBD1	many	TGTGCCAGCAGTGAGGGTCGACAGGGGGGCTATGGCTACACCTTC	CASSEGRQGGYGYTF
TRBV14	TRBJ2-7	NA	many	TGTGCCAGCAGCCACTCCTACGAGCAGTACTTC	CASSHSYEQYF